Described below is a single TCR beta chain sequence and its context. CDR1 is MNHEY and CDR2 is SMNVEV in the germline V gene (reference sequence). This CDR3 contains 14 residues. The entry originates in a study of blood T cells in healthy people across ages. A J-beta primer mix and a sample-barcoded 5' primer were used in a second PCR of roughly 6 to 11 cycles. A template-switch adaptor with 12 random nucleotides tagged each cDNA molecule. Each CDR3 protein gets one entry after TCRdb re-called the 5' RACE reads with MiXCR. Among roughly 730,000 distinct CDR3 sequences listed, about 56% were seen once.

This clonotype was obtained from a man aged 35 to 55 in good health. Sequencing was performed on blood. The J gene is TRBJ2-7, the V gene TRBV27; D possibly corresponds to TRBD2 (5 bases). Near its end, the DNA agrees better with TRBJ2-5, so the J call may be wrong. CDR3 protein: CASILRVGGETQYF. CDR3 nucleotide sequence: TGTGCCAGCATCCTTCGGGTGGGCGGGGAGACCCAGTACTTC.